Below, 8 T cell receptor beta chains from the same sample are listed, as sequenced in a study of molecular identifiers for immune sequencing clone quantification. A single record per CDR3 protein comes from TCRdb applying MiXCR to the PCR reads. Here the sample spans some 94,000 distinct CDR3 sequences, around 25% being singletons. The material sequenced was naive CD8+ T cells from blood, with Jurkat cell RNA spiked in. Documented subset: FACS-sorted CD8+CD4-CCR7+CD45RA+ naive T cells. These receptors all come from a human donor in good health. Some libraries in this study had Jurkat cell RNA spiked in.

As for this clonotype: Without the conserved terminal phenylalanine or tryptophan, this CDR3 likely stems from a read error. The chain recombines TRBV18 with TRBJ1-5; D might be TRBD1 (5 bases). V was shortened by 3 bases and J by 1 base, with 7 bases between the two germline ends. Looked up from germline, CDR1 is KGHSH and CDR2 is LQKENI. This CDR3 is 14 amino acids long. In DNA form, the CDR3 reads TGTGCCAGCTCACCCCGGGACAGCAATCAGCCCCAGCATCTT. It encodes CASSPRDSNQPQHL.

The chain has TRBV5-6 and TRBJ2-5, with D possibly matching TRBD2 (6 bases). V was clipped by 3 bases and J by 4 bases, with 10 bases between them. Germline-derived CDR1 and CDR2 are SGHDT and YYEEEE. The CDR3 runs to 13 residues. The CDR3 DNA is TGTGCCAGCAGCTGGAGGGCGTCAGAGACCCAGTACTTC. This gives the protein CASSWRASETQYF.

In this sample, this clonotype turned up many times. The gene calls are TRBV7-9 and TRBJ2-5; D is ambiguous. Germline V CDR1 and CDR2: SEHNR, FQNEAQ (reference sequence). The CDR3 consists of 15 residues. V was shortened by 2 bases and J by 0 bases, with 10 bases between the two germline ends. The CDR3 is CASSLTLTNQETQYF. CDR3 bases: TGTGCCAGCAGCTTAACTTTGACAAACCAAGAGACCCAGTACTTC.

The chain employs TRBV2 and TRBJ2-1; 15 bases align to TRBD2. CDR1 SNHLY and CDR2 FYNNEI come from the germline V gene. The trim removed 6 bases at V and 0 bases at J, leaving 6 bases unmatched. The CDR3 has 18 amino acids. The DNA of the CDR3 is TGTGCCAGCAGCGGGGGACTAGCGGGAGGAAGCTCCTACAATGAGCAGTTCTTC. This codes for CASSGGLAGGSSYNEQFF.

A few counts support this clonotype. The rearrangement joins TRBV12-3 or TRBV12-4 to TRBJ2-3, with D possibly matching TRBD2 (6 bases). V was clipped by 6 bases and J by 1 base, with 14 bases between them. The length of the CDR3 is 15 residues. The chain's CDR3 is CASSPSGGGTDTQYF. The DNA for the CDR3 is TGTGCCAGCAGCCCCTCTGGCGGGGGCACAGATACGCAGTATTTT.

As regards this clonotype: This may come from a read error, since a much larger clone is one base off. The chain is built from TRBV5-4 and TRBJ2-6, with a possible D match to TRBD2 (6 bases). The CDR3 has 16 residues. Germline CDR1 SGHNT, CDR2 YYREEE (reference sequence). The CDR3 DNA reads TGTGCCAGCAGCCCCGGGGGAGTCACCGGGGCCAGCGTCCTGACTTTC. Its protein product is CASSPGGVTGASVLTF.

Notes on this clonotype: The junction departs from the called germline gene at one end, perhaps through a read error. This sequence joins TRBV7-8 and TRBJ2-3, with D unresolved. The germline gives CDR1 SGHVS, CDR2 FQNEAQ. The length of the CDR3 is 13 residues. This CDR3 reads CASSLDQSDPQYF. The CDR3 nucleotides read TGTGCCAGCAGCTTAGATCAGTCAGATCCGCAGTATTTT.

A remark on this clonotype: A single base separates this from a much larger clone, so it may be a read error. The chain is built from TRBV5-1 and TRBJ2-7; tentative D call: TRBD1 (5 bases). Per the germline V gene, CDR1 is SGHRS and CDR2 is YFSETQ. The CDR3 spans 16 residues. CDR3 protein: CASSGAGLGITYERYF. DNA of the CDR3: TGCGCCAGCAGCGGGGCTGGTTTAGGGATTACCTACGAGCGGTACTTC. The full variable domain, with the rest looked up from reference TRBV5-1 and TRBJ2-7, is KAGVTQTPRYLIKTRGQQVTLSCSPISGHRSVSWYQQTPGQGLQFLFEYFSETQRNKGNFPGRFSGRQFSNSRSEMNVSTLELGDSALYLCASSGAGLGITYERYFGPGTRLTVT.